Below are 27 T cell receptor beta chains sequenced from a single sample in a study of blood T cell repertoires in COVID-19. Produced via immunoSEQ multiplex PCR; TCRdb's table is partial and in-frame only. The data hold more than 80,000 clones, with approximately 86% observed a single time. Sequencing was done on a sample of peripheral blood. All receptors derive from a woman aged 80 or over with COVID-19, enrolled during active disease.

This CDR3 is CASSAGLAGVITGELFF. The CDR3 DNA sequence: TGTGCCAGCAGCGCGGGACTAGCGGGAGTTATTACCGGGGAGCTGTTTTTT. The chain has TRBV7-9 and TRBJ2-2, with 14 bases aligning to TRBD2. The CDR3 consists of 17 residues. Trimming took 5 bases from V and 5 from J; bases not matched to a gene: 7. Germline loops: CDR1 SEHNR, CDR2 FQNEAQ (reference sequence).

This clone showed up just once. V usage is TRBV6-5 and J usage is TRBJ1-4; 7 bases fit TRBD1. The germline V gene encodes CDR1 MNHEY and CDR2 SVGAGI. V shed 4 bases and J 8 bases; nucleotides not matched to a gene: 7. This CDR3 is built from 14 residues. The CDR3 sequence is CASSSARGVEKLFF. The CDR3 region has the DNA TGTGCCAGCAGTTCTGCCAGGGGGGTAGAAAAACTGTTTTTT.

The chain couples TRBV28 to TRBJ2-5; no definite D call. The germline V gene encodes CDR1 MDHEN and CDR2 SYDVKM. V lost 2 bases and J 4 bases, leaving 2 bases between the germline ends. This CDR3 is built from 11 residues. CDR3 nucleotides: TGTGCCAGCAGTTTACGAGAGACCCAGTACTTC. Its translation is CASSLRETQYF.

CDR3 amino acids: CASSPMSYNSPLHF. The CDR3 DNA follows: TGTGCCAGCTCACCTATGTCCTATAATTCACCCCTCCACTTT. V gene TRBV18 combines with J gene TRBJ1-6; D is unresolved. Deletions cut 3 bases from V and 1 base from J, with 4 bases between. The germline V gene encodes CDR1 KGHSH and CDR2 LQKENI. The CDR3 has 14 residues.

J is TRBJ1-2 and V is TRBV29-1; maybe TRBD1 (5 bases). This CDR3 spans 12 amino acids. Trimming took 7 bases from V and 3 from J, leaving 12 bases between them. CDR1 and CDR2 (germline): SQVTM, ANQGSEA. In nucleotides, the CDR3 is TGCAGCGCTGCCTGGGGGGACTATGGCTACACCTTC. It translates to CSAAWGDYGYTF.

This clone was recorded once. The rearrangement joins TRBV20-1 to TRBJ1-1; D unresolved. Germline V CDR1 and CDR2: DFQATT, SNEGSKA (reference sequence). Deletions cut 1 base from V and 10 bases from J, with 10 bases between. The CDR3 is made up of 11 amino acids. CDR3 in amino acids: CSARGFGRAFF. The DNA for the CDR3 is TGCAGTGCTAGAGGGTTCGGGAGAGCTTTCTTT.

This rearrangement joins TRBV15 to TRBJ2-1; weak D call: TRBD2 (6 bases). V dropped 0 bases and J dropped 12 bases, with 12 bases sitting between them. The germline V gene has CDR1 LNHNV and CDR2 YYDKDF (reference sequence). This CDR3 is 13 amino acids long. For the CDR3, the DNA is TGTGCCACCAGCAGAGATTTGCGGGAAATGCAGTTCTTC. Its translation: CATSRDLREMQFF.

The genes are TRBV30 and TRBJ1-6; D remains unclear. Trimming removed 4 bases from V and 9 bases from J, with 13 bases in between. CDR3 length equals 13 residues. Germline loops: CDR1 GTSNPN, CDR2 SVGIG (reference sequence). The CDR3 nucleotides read TGTGCCTGGAACCCGCAGGAAGTTTCACCCCTCCACTTT. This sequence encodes CAWNPQEVSPLHF.

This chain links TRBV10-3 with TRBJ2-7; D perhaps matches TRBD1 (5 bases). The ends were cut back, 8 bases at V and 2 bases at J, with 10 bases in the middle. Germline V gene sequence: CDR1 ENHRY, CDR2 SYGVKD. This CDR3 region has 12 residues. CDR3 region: CAIGQTAYEQYF. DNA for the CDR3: TGTGCCATCGGGCAGACAGCCTACGAGCAGTACTTC.

CDR3 sequence: CASSPGGTGDSDSGANVLTF. CDR3 nucleotides: TGCGCCAGCAGCCCCGGGGGGACAGGGGATTCTGACTCTGGGGCCAACGTCCTGACTTTC. The rearrangement joins TRBV4-1 to TRBJ2-6, with TRBD1 matching over 10 bases. The CDR3 sequence is 20 residues long. V lost 4 bases to trimming and J lost 0 bases; unmatched junction nucleotides: 12. The germline gives CDR1 MGHRA, CDR2 YSYEKL.

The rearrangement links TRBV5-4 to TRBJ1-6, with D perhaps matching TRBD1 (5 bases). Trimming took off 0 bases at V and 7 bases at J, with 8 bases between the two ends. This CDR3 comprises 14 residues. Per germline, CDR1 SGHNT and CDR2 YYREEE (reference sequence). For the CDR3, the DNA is TGTGCCAGCAGCTTGGCGGGGGTCAATTCACCCCTCCACTTT. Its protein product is CASSLAGVNSPLHF.

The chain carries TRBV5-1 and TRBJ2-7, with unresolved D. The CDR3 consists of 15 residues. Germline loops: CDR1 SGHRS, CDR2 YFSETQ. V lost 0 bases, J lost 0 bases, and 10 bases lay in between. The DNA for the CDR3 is TGCGCCAGCAGCTTGGAGGCCGCTAGCTCCTACGAGCAGTACTTC. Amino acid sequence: CASSLEAASSYEQYF.

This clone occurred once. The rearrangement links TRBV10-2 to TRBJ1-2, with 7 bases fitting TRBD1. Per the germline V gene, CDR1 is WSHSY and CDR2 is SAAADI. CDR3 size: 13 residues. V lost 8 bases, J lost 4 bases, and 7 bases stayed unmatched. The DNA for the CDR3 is TGCGCCAGCTCAGGGGGATTAGTCTATGGCTACACCTTC. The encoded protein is CASSGGLVYGYTF.

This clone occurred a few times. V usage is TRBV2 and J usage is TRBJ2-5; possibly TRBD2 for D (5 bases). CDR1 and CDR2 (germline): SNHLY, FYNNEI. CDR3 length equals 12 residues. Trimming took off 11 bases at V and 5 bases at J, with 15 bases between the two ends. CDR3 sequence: CAFSKDSETQYF. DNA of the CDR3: TGTGCCTTTTCAAAGGACTCGGAGACCCAGTACTTC.

In DNA, the CDR3 is TGTGCCAGCAGTCAGACTAGCGGGGGGGCCCCACGGACCCAGTACTTC. The encoded protein is CASSQTSGGAPRTQYF. This chain links TRBV27 with TRBJ2-5; 14 positions agree with TRBD2. Losses at the gene ends were 5 bases for V and 7 bases for J; bases not matched to a gene: 9. In germline, CDR1 is MNHEY, CDR2 SMNVEV (reference sequence). This CDR3 has 16 residues.

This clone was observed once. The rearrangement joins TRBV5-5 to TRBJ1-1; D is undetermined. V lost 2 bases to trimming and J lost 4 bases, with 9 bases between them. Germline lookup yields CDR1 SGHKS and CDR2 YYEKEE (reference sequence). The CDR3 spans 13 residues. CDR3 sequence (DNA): TGTGCCAGCAGCTTTGAGCGGGGCACTGAAGCTTTCTTT. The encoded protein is CASSFERGTEAFF.

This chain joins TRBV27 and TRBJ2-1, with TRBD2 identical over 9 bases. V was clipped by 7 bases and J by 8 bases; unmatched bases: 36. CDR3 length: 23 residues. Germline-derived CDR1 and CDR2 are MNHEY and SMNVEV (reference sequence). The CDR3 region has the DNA TGTGCCAGCAACCTTAAGGGTTTTCAGGGACTAGCAGAAATAAGTCCCCCCAGTGATGAGCAGTTCTTC. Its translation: CASNLKGFQGLAEISPPSDEQFF.

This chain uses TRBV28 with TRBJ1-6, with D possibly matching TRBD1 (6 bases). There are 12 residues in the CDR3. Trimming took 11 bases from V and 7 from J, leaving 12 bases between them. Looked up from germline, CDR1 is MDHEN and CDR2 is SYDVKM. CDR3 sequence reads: CAAGGRNSPLHF. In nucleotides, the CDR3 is TGTGCCGCGGGGGGGCGGAATTCACCCCTCCACTTT.

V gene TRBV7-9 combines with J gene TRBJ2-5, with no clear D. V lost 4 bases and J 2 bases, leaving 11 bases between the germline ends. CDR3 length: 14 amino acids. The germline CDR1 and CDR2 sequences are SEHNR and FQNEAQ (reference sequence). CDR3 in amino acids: CASSSPPGQETQYF. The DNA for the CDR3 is TGTGCCAGCAGCTCTCCCCCGGGTCAAGAGACCCAGTACTTC. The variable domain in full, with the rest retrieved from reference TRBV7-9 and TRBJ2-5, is DTGVSQNPRHKITKRGQNVTFRCDPISEHNRLYWYRQTLGQGPEFLTYFQNEAQLEKSRLLSDRFSAERPKGSFSTLEIQRTEQGDSAMYLCASSSPPGQETQYFGPGTRLLVL.

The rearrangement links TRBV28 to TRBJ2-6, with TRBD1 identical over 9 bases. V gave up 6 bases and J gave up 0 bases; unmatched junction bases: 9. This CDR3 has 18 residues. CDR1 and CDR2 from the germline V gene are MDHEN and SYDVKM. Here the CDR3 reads CASRPRQGGFSGANVLTF. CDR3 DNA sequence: TGTGCCAGCAGGCCTCGACAGGGGGGCTTCTCTGGGGCCAACGTCCTGACTTTC.

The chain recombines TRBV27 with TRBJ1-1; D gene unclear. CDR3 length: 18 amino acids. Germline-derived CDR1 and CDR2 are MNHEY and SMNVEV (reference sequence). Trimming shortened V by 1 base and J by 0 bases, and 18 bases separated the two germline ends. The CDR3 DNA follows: TGTGCCAGCAGTTTATATGTCCCAGGAAGCCTCCTGAACACTGAAGCTTTCTTT. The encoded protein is CASSLYVPGSLLNTEAFF.

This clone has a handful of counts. The CDR3: CASSPGTGGEAFF. As DNA, the CDR3 is TGTGCCAGCTCACCCGGGACAGGGGGGGAAGCTTTCTTT. The chain employs TRBV18 and TRBJ1-1, with TRBD1 matching over 11 bases. The CDR3 length is 13 residues. From germline, CDR1 is KGHSH and CDR2 LQKENI. The V segment lost 3 bases and the J segment 8 bases; nucleotides outside the gene matches: 2.

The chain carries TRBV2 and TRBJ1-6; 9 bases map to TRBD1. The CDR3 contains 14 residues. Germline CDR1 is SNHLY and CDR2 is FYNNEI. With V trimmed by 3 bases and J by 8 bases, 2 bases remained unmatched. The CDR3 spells CASSDRTGDSPLHF. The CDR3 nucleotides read TGTGCCAGCAGTGATCGGACAGGGGATTCACCCCTCCACTTT.

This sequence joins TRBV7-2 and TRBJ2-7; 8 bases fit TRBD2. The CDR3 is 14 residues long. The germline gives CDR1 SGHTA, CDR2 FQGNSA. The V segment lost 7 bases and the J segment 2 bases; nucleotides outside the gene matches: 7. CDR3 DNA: TGTGCCAGCAACCCGGCGGGGGGAACCTACGAGCAGTACTTC. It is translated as CASNPAGGTYEQYF.

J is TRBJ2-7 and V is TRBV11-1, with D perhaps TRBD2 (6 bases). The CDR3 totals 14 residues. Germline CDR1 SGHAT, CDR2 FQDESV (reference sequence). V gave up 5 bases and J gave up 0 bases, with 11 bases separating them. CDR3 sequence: CASSPAGFSYEQYF. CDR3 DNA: TGTGCCAGCAGCCCGGCGGGGTTCTCCTACGAGCAGTACTTC.

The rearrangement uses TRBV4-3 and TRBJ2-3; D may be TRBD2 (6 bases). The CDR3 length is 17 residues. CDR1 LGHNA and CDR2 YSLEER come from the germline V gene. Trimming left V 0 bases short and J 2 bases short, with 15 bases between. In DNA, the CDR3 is TGCGCCAGCAGCCAAGATTATAGAGCGGACTACACAGATACGCAGTATTTT. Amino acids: CASSQDYRADYTDTQYF.

The CDR3 DNA reads as TGTGCCACCAGCAGAGTCCTGACAGGTTCAACTGAAGCTTTCTTT. As protein: CATSRVLTGSTEAFF. The genes are TRBV15 and TRBJ1-1; the D gene is possibly TRBD1 (6 bases). The V gene lost 1 base and the J gene lost 5 bases, with 14 bases spanning the gap. The CDR3 is 15 amino acids. The V gene's germline CDR1 is LNHNV and CDR2 YYDKDF (reference sequence).